The 7 T cell receptor beta chains below come from one sample, sequenced in a study of blood T cell repertoires in COVID-19. The method was immunoSEQ multiplex PCR; TCRdb's version includes in-frame clones alone and lacks a portion of them. The sample shows tens of thousands of clones, 86% of them seen only once. The sequenced sample was peripheral blood. These receptors were taken from a man aged 45 to 65 in a cohort sampled during active COVID-19.

The V gene is TRBV7-8, the J gene TRBJ1-5; no definite D call. Deletions cut 0 bases from V and 7 bases from J, with 7 bases between. CDR1 is SGHVS and CDR2 is FQNEAQ in the germline V gene. This CDR3 is built from 13 residues. CDR3 coding DNA: TGTGCCAGCAGCTTAGCGTCTAGCCAGCCCCAGCATTTT. Its protein is CASSLASSQPQHF.

This clone has just a few counts. The chain is built from TRBV28 and TRBJ1-5; D call uncertain. V was shortened by 2 bases and J by 10 bases, with 15 bases between the two germline ends. The CDR3 is 14 amino acids. From germline, CDR1 is MDHEN and CDR2 SYDVKM. CDR3 sequence (DNA): TGTGCCAGCAGTTTAGCGGGGTCCTTGGATCCCCAGCATTTT. Protein: CASSLAGSLDPQHF.

The chain employs TRBV6-5 and TRBJ2-7; no clear D gene. Germline V gene sequence: CDR1 MNHEY, CDR2 SVGAGI. V was pared by 2 bases and J by 4 bases, with 6 bases between. This CDR3 spans 12 amino acids. The CDR3: CASSYIRYEQYV. CDR3 bases: TGTGCCAGCAGTTACATCCGGTACGAGCAGTACGTC.

The chain recombines TRBV4-1 with TRBJ2-2; TRBD1 aligns across 8 bases. The CDR3 is 14 amino acids. Germline values: CDR1 MGHRA, CDR2 YSYEKL. With 8 bases clipped from V and 0 bases from J, the junction kept 2 bases outside the gene matches. In DNA, the CDR3 is TGCGCCAGCTCAGGGGGCACGAACACCGGGGAGCTGTTTTTT. Encoded protein: CASSGGTNTGELFF.

This clone was seen more than once but under ten times. This chain uses TRBV9 with TRBJ2-7; 10 bases line up with TRBD2. Unmatched junction bases numbered 7, after V lost 4 bases and J lost 0 bases. The CDR3 length is 16 residues. Germline lookup yields CDR1 SGDLS and CDR2 YYNGEE. The CDR3 spells CASSPLAGASSYEQYF. CDR3 sequence (DNA): TGTGCCAGCAGCCCCCTAGCGGGGGCCAGCTCCTACGAGCAGTACTTC.

The rearrangement uses TRBV10-1 and TRBJ1-1, with D tentatively TRBD1 (5 bases). Germline-derived CDR1 and CDR2 are WNHNN and SYGVQD (reference sequence). The CDR3 runs 15 residues. V lost 2 bases, J lost 2 bases, and 12 bases lay in between. The CDR3 loop is CASSEIKTVNTEAFF. Here the CDR3 DNA reads TGCGCCAGCAGTGAGATCAAGACAGTCAACACTGAAGCTTTCTTT.

The J gene is TRBJ2-3, the V gene TRBV9, with TRBD2 matching over 9 bases. Germline V CDR1 and CDR2: SGDLS, YYNGEE. V lost 4 bases, J lost 1 base, and 10 bases stayed unmatched. This CDR3 comprises 17 residues. CDR3 DNA: TGTGCCAGCAGCTTTTTCCCTAGCGGGGACCGCACAGATACGCAGTATTTT. It is translated as CASSFFPSGDRTDTQYF.